Listed below are T cell receptor beta chains from one sample, sequenced in a study of shared clonotypes between healthy human individuals. Repertoires were generated with immunoSEQ multiplex PCR, while TCRdb's copy carries only in-frame clones and drops some. In the table there are 950,000 to 1,300,000 clones, roughly 80% of which are singletons. Sequencing used memory CD4+ T cells sorted from blood. All receptors derive from a man aged 18 to 29 in good health. The CDR3 runs from the conserved cysteine through the conserved F or W. A D gene is named only where the DNA matches it firmly. Only some rows state a clone size, as once, few, many or a class for expanded clones.

J: TRBJ2-6
size: NA
V: TRBV2
D: TRBD1
CDR3: CASGKDRAGANVLTF
DNA: TGTGCCAGCGGAAAAGACAGGGCTGGGGCCAACGTCCTGACTTTC

J: TRBJ2-7
size: NA
V: TRBV11-3
D: NA
CDR3: CASSLGTGYPYEQYF
DNA: TGTGCCAGCAGCTTAGGCACAGGCTACCCCTACGAGCAGTACTTC

J: TRBJ1-5
size: NA
V: TRBV10-3
D: NA
CDR3: CAISESGGQGNQPQHF
DNA: TGTGCCATCAGTGAGTCGGGGGGGCAGGGCAATCAGCCCCAGCATTTT

J: TRBJ2-1
size: NA
V: TRBV10-3
D: NA
CDR3: CAINSGSYNEQFF
DNA: TGTGCCATCAACAGCGGGTCCTACAATGAGCAGTTCTTC

J: TRBJ2-5
size: NA
V: TRBV11-2
D: NA
CDR3: CASSWVEETQYF
DNA: TGTGCCAGCAGCTGGGTAGAGGAGACCCAGTACTTC

J: TRBJ1-4
size: NA
V: TRBV18
D: TRBD1
CDR3: CASSPRAGGLKDEKLFF
DNA: TGTGCCAGCTCACCACGCGCAGGGGGCCTCAAAGACGAAAAACTGTTTTTT

J: TRBJ2-5
size: NA
V: TRBV5-4
D: TRBD2
CDR3: CASSPTAGVGETQYF
DNA: TGTGCCAGCAGTCCTACAGCGGGGGTTGGGGAGACCCAGTACTTC

J: TRBJ2-7
size: once
V: TRBV9
D: NA
CDR3: CASSVAVQPGYEQYF
DNA: TGTGCCAGCAGCGTAGCGGTTCAGCCAGGTTACGAGCAGTACTTC

J: TRBJ2-7
size: NA
V: TRBV18
D: NA
CDR3: CASSPGSQVPHF
DNA: TGTGCCAGCTCACCGGGCTCCCAGGTTCCCCACTTC

J: TRBJ2-1
size: NA
V: TRBV5-8
D: TRBD1
CDR3: CASSFTGGSFF
DNA: TGTGCCAGCAGCTTTACAGGGGGATCGTTCTTC

J: TRBJ2-7
size: NA
V: TRBV19
D: TRBD1
CDR3: CASSPGQGAYEQYF
DNA: TGTGCCAGTAGTCCCGGCCAGGGGGCCTACGAGCAGTACTTC

J: TRBJ1-4
size: NA
V: TRBV27
D: NA
CDR3: CASRPFDATNEKLFF
DNA: TGTGCCAGCAGGCCCTTTGACGCAACTAATGAAAAACTGTTTTTT

J: TRBJ2-1
size: NA
V: TRBV2
D: NA
CDR3: CAKSAGGFYNEQFF
DNA: TGTGCCAAATCGGCCGGGGGTTTCTACAATGAGCAGTTCTTC

J: TRBJ2-7
size: NA
V: TRBV29-1
D: NA
CDR3: CSVGGAYEQYF
DNA: TGCAGCGTTGGGGGGGCCTACGAGCAGTACTTC

J: TRBJ1-1
size: NA
V: TRBV11-3
D: NA
CDR3: CASSFSVNTEAFF
DNA: TGTGCCAGCAGCTTCTCAGTGAACACTGAAGCTTTCTTT

J: TRBJ2-1
size: NA
V: TRBV5-6
D: TRBD1
CDR3: CASTRSGTGGIEQFF
DNA: TGTGCCAGCACCCGTTCCGGGACAGGGGGTATTGAGCAGTTCTTC

J: TRBJ2-7
size: NA
V: TRBV2
D: TRBD1
CDR3: CASSRDRSSYEQYF
DNA: TGTGCCAGCAGTAGGGACAGGAGCTCCTACGAGCAGTACTTC

J: TRBJ2-5
size: NA
V: TRBV5-1
D: NA
CDR3: CASSLVSLVETQYF
DNA: TGCGCCAGCAGCTTGGTATCACTGGTAGAGACCCAGTACTTC

J: TRBJ2-7
size: once
V: TRBV7-2
D: NA
CDR3: CASSLRGPSGSEQYF
DNA: TGTGCCAGCAGCTTAAGGGGCCCGTCAGGATCCGAGCAGTACTTC

J: TRBJ2-5
size: once
V: TRBV20-1
D: TRBD2
CDR3: CSAERGETQYF
DNA: TGCAGTGCTGAGCGGGGTGAGACCCAGTACTTC

J: TRBJ1-3
size: NA
V: TRBV7-8
D: NA
CDR3: CASSARLTENTIYF
DNA: TGTGCCAGCAGCGCCCGACTGACAGAGAACACCATATATTTT

J: TRBJ1-2
size: NA
V: TRBV5-1
D: TRBD1
CDR3: CASSIGQGAIPNYGYTF
DNA: TGCGCCAGCAGCATAGGACAGGGGGCTATTCCCAACTATGGCTACACCTTC

J: TRBJ2-1
size: NA
V: TRBV4-3
D: TRBD2
CDR3: CASSQDGGGIYNEQFF
DNA: TGCGCCAGCAGCCAAGACGGCGGGGGGATATACAATGAGCAGTTCTTC

J: TRBJ1-2
size: once
V: TRBV19
D: NA
CDR3: CASSRGSGYTF
DNA: TGTGCCAGTAGTAGGGGTTCTGGCTACACCTTC

J: TRBJ2-1
size: NA
V: TRBV6-6
D: NA
CDR3: CASSYSNDVEQFF
DNA: TGTGCCAGCAGTTACTCGAACGATGTTGAGCAGTTCTTC

J: TRBJ1-1
size: NA
V: TRBV10-3
D: NA
CDR3: CAISAWTVLNTEAFF
DNA: TGTGCCATCAGTGCGTGGACAGTGTTGAACACTGAAGCTTTCTTT

J: TRBJ1-6
size: NA
V: TRBV30
D: TRBD1
CDR3: CAGSGQYNSPLHF
DNA: TGTGCCGGATCGGGACAGTATAATTCACCCCTCCACTTT